Many counts were recorded for the clone carrying this T cell receptor (beta chain). Moderate-to-severe activity, CAS ≥3, NOSPECS ≥4 and duration under 3 months were recorded for donors with ophthalmopathy. From fresh peripheral blood, about 10 ml in volume, the PBMCs were obtained. This entry is derived from a study of Graves' ophthalmopathy and Graves' hyperthyroidism. Scientists amplified the TCR beta CDR3 regions from RNA transcripts. First-round RT-PCR relied on HTBI primers, and a second-round multiplex PCR came next. TCRdb re-derived calls from the multiplex PCR reads in MiXCR, one entry per CDR3 protein. The sample records under 250,000 distinct CDR3 sequences, 20% to 25% being singletons. From germline, CDR1 is DFQATT and CDR2 SNEGSKA (reference sequence). V was trimmed by 3 bases and J by 4 bases, leaving 12 bases between them. The CDR3 is made up of 13 amino acids.

The source is a woman aged 45-65 years with Graves' ophthalmopathy. The chain couples TRBV20-1 to TRBJ1-1; D is unresolved. Sequenced: peripheral blood. As DNA, the CDR3 is TGCAGTGCTAGGAGAGGCGAGGGCACTGAAGCTTTCTTT. Its protein product is CSARRGEGTEAFF.